This T cell receptor (beta chain) was profiled in a study of T cells after posttransplantation cyclophosphamide. Study-wide points: Donor CD8+ memory clones often dominated recipient blood repertoires at later times. Skin or GI-infiltrating T cells shared few TRB sequences with blood. Recipient CMV seropositivity and CMV reactivation strongly tracked TRB clonality.

Methotrexate plus calcineurin inhibitor accompanied controls' myeloablative marrow transplants; sampling was 1 year later. Sequenced by immunoSEQ multiplex PCR; TCRdb stores in-frame clones only, minus some. This table holds 20,000 to 25,000 clones, around 91% found once. In germline, CDR1 is SGHVS, CDR2 FQNEAQ. With V trimmed by 3 bases and J by 2 bases, 8 bases remained unmatched. The CDR3 length is 17 residues. Remarks on this clone: What it binds is not known.

V is TRBV7-8 and J is TRBJ1-4; 8 bases agree with TRBD1. The sample in question was PBMCs, obtained 359 days after allogeneic stem cell transplant with calcineurin inhibitor and methotrexate. The sequence was obtained from a female patient aged 30 to 45 who received an allogeneic stem cell transplant from an unrelated donor, was CMV-positive, and had acute and chronic GVHD. T cells may partly derive from the graft donor. DNA of the CDR3: TGTGCCAGCAGCTTCGGGAGGACAGGGCATACTAATGAAAAACTGTTTTTT. Amino acid sequence: CASSFGRTGHTNEKLFF.